Below are 10 T cell receptor beta chains sequenced from a single sample in a study of PD-L1 blockade in urothelial cancer. As for time point: pretreatment peripheral blood. Clones were read by immunoSEQ multiplex PCR, and TCRdb kept only the in-frame ones, dropping some. Of some 100,000 clones listed, around 90% are singletons. The sequencing used PBMCs, collected around atezolizumab (anti-PD-L1) treatment. These receptors all stem from a woman at least 80 years old with urothelial cancer.

Written as DNA, the CDR3 is TGTGCCAGCAGTGGGACTGCGGGCGAGCAGTACTTC. Translation: CASSGTAGEQYF. This chain joins TRBV2 and TRBJ2-7; weak D call: TRBD2 (5 bases). Germline CDR1 reads SNHLY; CDR2 reads FYNNEI. This CDR3 contains 12 residues. The ends were cut back, 4 bases at V and 6 bases at J, with 10 bases in the middle.

The chain couples TRBV2 to TRBJ1-1; 8 nucleotides line up with TRBD1. The CDR3 covers 14 residues. The V gene's germline CDR1 is SNHLY and CDR2 FYNNEI. The ends lost 7 bases at V and 1 base at J; junction bases unmatched: 5. The CDR3 loop is CASTAQGANTEAFF. The CDR3 DNA sequence: TGTGCCAGCACTGCCCAGGGGGCGAACACTGAAGCTTTCTTT.

This chain joins TRBV15 and TRBJ1-2; the D gene is possibly TRBD1 (6 bases). This CDR3 region has 15 residues. Germline V gene data show CDR1 as LNHNV and CDR2 as YYDKDF (reference sequence). V lost 5 bases and J lost 6, with 19 bases in between. The CDR3 reads CATSVGGGGADGYTF. The CDR3 DNA follows: TGTGCCACCAGCGTAGGAGGTGGGGGCGCCGATGGCTACACCTTC.

The CDR3 region is CASTGRNTGELFF. CDR3 DNA sequence: TGTGCCAGCACCGGGAGAAACACCGGGGAGCTGTTTTTT. The genes are TRBV6-5 and TRBJ2-2; TRBD2 is a possible D gene (6 bases). The CDR3 is 13 amino acids. CDR1 is MNHEY and CDR2 is SVGAGI in the germline V gene. V lost 7 bases to trimming and J lost 2 bases, with 8 bases between them.

This clone was picked up one time. The gene calls are TRBV9 and TRBJ2-6, with 12 bases that match TRBD1. This CDR3 comprises 18 residues. In germline, CDR1 is SGDLS, CDR2 YYNGEE. Trimming took 4 bases from V and 2 from J; bases not matched to a gene: 7. The CDR3 DNA is TGTGCCAGCAGCCCGAGCGGGGACAGGGGGCCTGGGGCCAACGTCCTGACTTTC. It translates to CASSPSGDRGPGANVLTF.

The CDR3 protein is CASSPTNGGALSSYEQYF. For the CDR3, the DNA is TGTGCCAGCAGCCCCACCAACGGCGGGGCCCTGAGCTCCTACGAGCAGTACTTC. The chain recombines TRBV28 with TRBJ2-7; tentative D call: TRBD2 (6 bases). Trimming took off 6 bases at V and 0 bases at J, with 24 bases between the two ends. Germline V lookup: CDR1 MDHEN, CDR2 SYDVKM. The CDR3 spans 18 residues.

The rearrangement uses TRBV7-3 and TRBJ2-1; the match to TRBD2 covers 14 bases. With V trimmed by 4 bases and J by 1 base, 6 bases remained unmatched. Germline V gene lookup returns CDR1 SGHTA and CDR2 FQGTGA. The length of the CDR3 is 18 residues. DNA for the CDR3: TGTGCCAGCAGCTCAACCGGGACTAGCGGGAGTTCCTACAATGAGCAGTTCTTC. As protein: CASSSTGTSGSSYNEQFF.

This chain links TRBV5-1 with TRBJ1-1; D uncertain. CDR1 is SGHRS and CDR2 is YFSETQ in the germline V gene. This CDR3 is built from 13 residues. V was cut by 0 bases and J by 3 bases, with 6 bases left in between. The CDR3 reads CASSLGGDTEAFF. DNA for the CDR3: TGCGCCAGCAGCTTGGGCGGGGACACTGAAGCTTTCTTT.

The gene calls are TRBV7-9 and TRBJ1-1; the match to TRBD1 covers 8 bases. This CDR3 contains 15 residues. Germline values: CDR1 SEHNR, CDR2 FQNEAQ (reference sequence). Trimming at V came to 5 bases and at J to 1 base, leaving 6 bases not matched to a gene. In nucleotides, the CDR3 is TGTGCCAGCAGCCCTAGACAGGGGACGAACACTGAAGCTTTCTTT. Protein product: CASSPRQGTNTEAFF.

The V and J genes are TRBV30 and TRBJ1-2; no definite D call. This CDR3 has 16 amino acids. V gave up 4 bases and J gave up 0 bases, with 18 bases separating them. Germline V lookup: CDR1 GTSNPN, CDR2 SVGIG (reference sequence). CDR3 nucleotide sequence: TGTGCCTGGAACCCAGGTCAGGCGGGCGCTAACTATGGCTACACCTTC. Its protein is CAWNPGQAGANYGYTF. The full variable domain, completed using reference TRBV30 and TRBJ1-2, is SQTIHQWPATLVQPVGSPLSLECTVEGTSNPNLYWYRQAAGRGLQLLFYSVGIGQISSEVPQNLSASRPQDRQFILSSKKLLLSDSGFYLCAWNPGQAGANYGYTFGSGTRLTVV.